A selection of T cell receptor beta chains follows, all from one sample in a study of blood T cell repertoires in COVID-19. Data came from immunoSEQ multiplex PCR; TCRdb stores just in-frame clones and leaves some out. There are 160,000 or so clones in the sample; 75% to 85% occur only once, and 3% to 3.5% lies in the top ten. The sequenced sample consisted of PBMCs or T cells enriched from blood (not recorded which). The source of these receptors is an older woman who had recovered from COVID-19. The CDR3 runs from the conserved cysteine through the conserved F or W. The D gene is left open where the match is weak. Clone size is stated in some rows and not others, as once, few, many or a class when expanded.

TRBJ1-3 | TRBD1 | TRBV5-5 | few | CASSLAGGGGFGNTIYF | TGTGCCAGCAGCTTGGCAGGAGGGGGCGGATTTGGAAACACCATATATTTT
TRBJ2-1 | . | TRBV5-1 | . | CASSLGALASHNEQFF | TGCGCCAGCAGCTTGGGAGCGCTAGCGTCTCACAATGAGCAGTTCTTC
TRBJ2-7 | TRBD1 | TRBV5-6 | . | CASSLRGTGGEQYF | TGTGCCAGCAGCTTGAGAGGGACAGGGGGCGAGCAGTACTTC
TRBJ2-7 | . | TRBV21-1 | . | CASSKAGVVWGVSYEQYF | TGTGCCAGCAGCAAAGCCGGGGTCGTTTGGGGAGTCTCCTACGAGCAGTACTTC
TRBJ2-5 | . | TRBV6-5 | . | CASTLDSQETQYF | TGTGCCAGCACCCTGGACTCACAAGAGACCCAGTACTTC
TRBJ1-2 | . | TRBV14 | . | CASSQGPRNDGYTF | TGTGCCAGCAGCCAGGGGCCCCGGAATGATGGCTACACCTTC
TRBJ2-6 | TRBD1 | TRBV5-1 | . | CASSLRTGAGANVLTF | TGCGCCAGCAGCTTGCGGACAGGGGCTGGGGCCAACGTCCTGACTTTC
TRBJ2-7 | TRBD1 | TRBV9 | . | CASSVVGGVDEQYF | TGTGCCAGCAGCGTAGTAGGGGGCGTCGACGAGCAGTACTTC
TRBJ2-5 | TRBD2 | TRBV2 | once | CASSGPGPRGVQETQYF | TGTGCCAGCAGTGGACCCGGCCCGCGGGGGGTACAAGAGACCCAGTACTTC
TRBJ1-6 | TRBD1 | TRBV7-8 | . | CASSPGTGTSPLHF | TGTGCCAGCAGCCCCGGGACAGGGACTTCACCCCTCCACTTT
TRBJ2-7 | . | TRBV21-1 | . | CASSNRDRGSYEQYF | TGTGCCAGCAGCAACCGGGACAGGGGCTCCTACGAGCAGTACTTC
TRBJ2-5 | . | TRBV7-2 | few | CASSLSGVGLETQYF | TGTGCCAGCAGCTTAAGTGGTGTGGGGCTAGAGACCCAGTACTTC
TRBJ2-4 | TRBD2 | TRBV3-1/TRBV3-2 | . | CASRPGTSGGLAKNIQYF | TGTGCCAGCAGACCCGGGACTAGCGGGGGATTAGCCAAAAACATTCAGTACTTC
TRBJ2-1 | TRBD2 | TRBV5-1 | . | CASTLAGHNEQFF | TGCGCCAGCACGCTAGCGGGCCACAATGAGCAGTTCTTC
TRBJ1-4 | . | TRBV5-5 | few | CASSPGTNNEKLFF | TGTGCCAGCAGCCCTGGCACCAATAATGAAAAACTGTTTTTT
TRBJ2-1 | . | TRBV2 | few | CASKARTYNEQFF | TGTGCCAGCAAGGCCAGGACATACAATGAGCAGTTCTTC
TRBJ2-5 | . | TRBV18 | few | CASSPYLTETQYF | TGTGCCAGCTCACCGTACTTAACGGAGACCCAGTACTTC
TRBJ1-1 | . | TRBV12-3/TRBV12-4 | many | CASSPGRGAFF | TGTGCCAGCAGTCCGGGTCGTGGGGCTTTCTTT
TRBJ1-1 | . | TRBV29-1 | many | CSVRGDSSEAFF | TGCAGCGTTAGAGGGGACTCGTCTGAAGCTTTCTTT
TRBJ1-1 | . | TRBV6-5 | . | CASSSTVFLNTEAFF | TGTGCCAGCAGTTCGACAGTGTTCCTGAACACTGAAGCTTTCTTT
TRBJ1-1 | . | TRBV27 | . | CASSLQGYTEAFF | TGTGCCAGCAGTTTGCAGGGCTACACTGAAGCTTTCTTT
TRBJ2-1 | TRBD2 | TRBV11-2 | . | CASSFLGGVPDEQFF | TGTGCCAGCAGCTTTTTGGGGGGGGTCCCCGATGAGCAGTTCTTC
TRBJ2-5 | . | TRBV15 | once | CATSPYGLEQETQYF | TGTGCCACCAGCCCATATGGTCTAGAACAAGAGACCCAGTACTTC
TRBJ1-5 | . | TRBV3-1/TRBV3-2 | . | CASSQDLSGSNQPQHF | TGTGCCAGCAGCCAAGATCTATCGGGAAGCAATCAGCCCCAGCATTTT
TRBJ2-1 | TRBD2 | TRBV11-2 | . | CASSLGRGGPYNEQFF | TGTGCCAGCAGCTTAGGACGGGGGGGACCCTACAATGAGCAGTTCTTC